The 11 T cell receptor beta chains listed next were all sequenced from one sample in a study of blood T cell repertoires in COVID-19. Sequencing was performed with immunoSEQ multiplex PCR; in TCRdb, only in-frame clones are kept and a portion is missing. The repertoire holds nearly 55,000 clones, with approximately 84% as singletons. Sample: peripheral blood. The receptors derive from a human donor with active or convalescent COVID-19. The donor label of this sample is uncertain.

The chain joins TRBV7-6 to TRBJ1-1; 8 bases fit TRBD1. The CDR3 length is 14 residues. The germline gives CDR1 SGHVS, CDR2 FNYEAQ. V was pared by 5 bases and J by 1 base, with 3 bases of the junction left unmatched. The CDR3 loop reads CASSTGTGNTEAFF. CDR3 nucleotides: TGTGCCAGCAGCACCGGGACAGGGAACACTGAAGCTTTCTTT. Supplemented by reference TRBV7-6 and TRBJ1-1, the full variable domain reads GAGVSQSPRYKVTKRGQDVALRCDPISGHVSLYWYRQALGQGPEFLTYFNYEAQQDKSGLPNDRFSAERPEGSISTLTIQRTEQRDSAMYRCASSTGTGNTEAFFGQGTRLTVV.

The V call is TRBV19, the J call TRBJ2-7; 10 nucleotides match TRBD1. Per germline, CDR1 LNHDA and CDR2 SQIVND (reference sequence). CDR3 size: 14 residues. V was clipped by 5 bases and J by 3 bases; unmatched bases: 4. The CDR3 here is CASSAGQGFYEQYF. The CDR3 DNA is TGTGCCAGTAGTGCGGGACAGGGGTTCTACGAGCAGTACTTC.

CDR3 in amino acids: CASSEGAGRYF. CDR3 DNA: TGTGCCAGCAGTGAAGGAGCGGGGAGGTACTTC. This sequence joins TRBV7-9 and TRBJ2-7; TRBD2 matches 7 bases. Looked up from germline, CDR1 is SEHNR and CDR2 is FQNEAQ (reference sequence). The CDR3 extends over 11 amino acids. Trimming removed 6 bases from V and 12 bases from J; junction bases left unmatched: 8.

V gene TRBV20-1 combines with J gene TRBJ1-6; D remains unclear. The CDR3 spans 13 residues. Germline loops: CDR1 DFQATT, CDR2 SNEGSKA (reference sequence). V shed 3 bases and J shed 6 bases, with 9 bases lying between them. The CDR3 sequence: CSASSVINSPLHF. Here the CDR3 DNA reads TGCAGTGCTAGTAGCGTTATTAATTCACCCCTCCACTTT.

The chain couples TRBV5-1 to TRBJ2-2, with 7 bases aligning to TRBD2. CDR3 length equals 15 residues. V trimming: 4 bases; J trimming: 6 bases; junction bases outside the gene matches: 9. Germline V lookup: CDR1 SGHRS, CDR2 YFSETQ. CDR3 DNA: TGCGCCAGCAGCCAGGACTCTACTAGCGCCGGGGAGCTGTTTTTT. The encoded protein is CASSQDSTSAGELFF.

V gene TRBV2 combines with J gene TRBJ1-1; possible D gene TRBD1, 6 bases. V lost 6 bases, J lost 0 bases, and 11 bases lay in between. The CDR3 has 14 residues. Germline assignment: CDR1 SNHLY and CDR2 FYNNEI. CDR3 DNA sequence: TGTGCCAGCAGATGGGACAACCTGAACACTGAAGCTTTCTTT. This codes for CASRWDNLNTEAFF.

The CDR3 DNA reads as TGTGCCATCAGCAATCAGGGGGCTAGCAATCAGCCCCAGCATTTT. It specifies CAISNQGASNQPQHF. The J gene is TRBJ1-5, the V gene TRBV10-3; 8 bases agree with TRBD1. J was trimmed by 0 bases and V by 6 bases; bases with no gene match: 4. Germline V gene data show CDR1 as ENHRY and CDR2 as SYGVKD. This CDR3 spans 15 amino acids.

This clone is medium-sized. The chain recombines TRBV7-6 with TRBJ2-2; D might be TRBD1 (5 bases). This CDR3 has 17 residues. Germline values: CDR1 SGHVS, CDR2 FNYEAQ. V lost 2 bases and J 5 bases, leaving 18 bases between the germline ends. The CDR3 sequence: CASSLSGKRGRTGELFF. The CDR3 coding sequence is TGTGCCAGCAGCTTAAGTGGTAAAAGGGGAAGAACCGGGGAGCTGTTTTTT.

The CDR3 loop is CASSIRGQEHYGYTF. CDR3 sequence (DNA): TGTGCCAGTAGTATTAGGGGACAGGAGCACTATGGCTACACCTTC. The V and J genes are TRBV19 and TRBJ1-2; the match to TRBD1 covers 8 bases. Trimming cost V 3 bases and J 3 bases; bases outside gene matches: 6. Germline CDR1 and CDR2: LNHDA and SQIVND (reference sequence). The CDR3 spans 15 residues.

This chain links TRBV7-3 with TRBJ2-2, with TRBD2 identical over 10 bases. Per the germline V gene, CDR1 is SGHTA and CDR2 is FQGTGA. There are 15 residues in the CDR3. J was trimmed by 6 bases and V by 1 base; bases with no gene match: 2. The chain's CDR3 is CASSLKLAGAGELFF. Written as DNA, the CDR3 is TGTGCCAGCAGCTTAAAGCTAGCGGGGGCCGGGGAGCTGTTTTTT.

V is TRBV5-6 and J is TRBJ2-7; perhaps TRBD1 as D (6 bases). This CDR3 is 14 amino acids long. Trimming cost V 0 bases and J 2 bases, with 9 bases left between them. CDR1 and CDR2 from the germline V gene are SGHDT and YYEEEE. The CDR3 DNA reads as TGTGCCAGCAGCTTGGCAGGGGTTCCCTACGAGCAGTACTTC. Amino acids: CASSLAGVPYEQYF.